This T cell receptor (beta chain) was captured in a study of T cell responses to AZD1222 COVID-19 vaccine. The V gene's germline CDR1 is SGHAT and CDR2 FQNNGV. The CDR3 sequence is 17 residues long. J gave up 2 bases and V 5 bases, and 5 bases lay outside the gene matches. Of note for this clone: Its antigen is currently unknown.

Whole-study results and caveats: Reportedly, close to half of spike-specific TCRs are directed against unmutated variant regions.

Some clones are missing from TCRdb's copy, which holds only in-frame ones; the method was immunoSEQ multiplex PCR. The sample lists roughly 100,000 clones, 70% to 90% occurring once. V is TRBV11-2 and J is TRBJ2-3; TRBD2 matches 15 bases. The sample consisted of peripheral blood, taken on day 0 of AZD1222 vaccination. The sequence was collected from an adult in good health. CDR3 amino acids: CASSPGTSGGYTDTQYF. CDR3 coding DNA: TGTGCCAGCAGCCCGGGGACTAGCGGGGGGTACACAGATACGCAGTATTTT.